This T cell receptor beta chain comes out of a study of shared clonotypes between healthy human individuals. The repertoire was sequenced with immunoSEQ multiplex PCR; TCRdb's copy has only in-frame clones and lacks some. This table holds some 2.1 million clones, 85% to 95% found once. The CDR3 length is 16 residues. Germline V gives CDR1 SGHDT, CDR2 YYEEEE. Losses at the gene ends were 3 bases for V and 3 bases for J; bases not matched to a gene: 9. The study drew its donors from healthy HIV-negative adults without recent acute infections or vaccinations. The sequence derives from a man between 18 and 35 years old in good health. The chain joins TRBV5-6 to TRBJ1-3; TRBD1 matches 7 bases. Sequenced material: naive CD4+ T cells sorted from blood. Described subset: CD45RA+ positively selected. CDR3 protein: CASSSLTGPIGNTIYF. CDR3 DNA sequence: TGTGCCAGCAGCTCATTGACAGGGCCAATTGGAAACACCATATATTTT.